This TCR beta chain was documented in a study of read filtering for tumor transcriptome and immune sequencing (dated by TCRdb to about 2020). A note on the overall study: The cohort was composed of approximately 16 male and roughly 13 female patients, with a mean age of about 68 years and an age range of roughly 47 to 90. Whole-transcriptome libraries were prepared with the TruSeq RNA Access Library Prep Kit after DNase treatment. A main aim was a read-filtering strategy for immune repertoire data, specifically whether clonotypes supported by a single read should be removed. Using the same bone marrow samples, the study compared TCR repertoires obtained by targeted immune repertoire sequencing with those obtained by bulk whole-transcriptome sequencing. By revised international staging, fewer than ten patients were R-ISS I, about 15 were R-ISS II and over 5 were R-ISS III. TCR-region mapped reads per sample ranged from about 4.05 to 11 million with IR-seq versus only roughly 75 to 1273 with RNA-seq. The paper's findings and limits, for the study overall: IR-seq captured clonotypes at much higher depth and more reliably than RNA-seq, and smaller IR-seq throughput sufficed to identify most shared clonotypes. The correlation between IR-seq and RNA-seq shared clonotype proportions was increased by removal of single-read clonotypes. Single-read clonotypes made up around 80% of clonotypes but only approximately 3.5% of total reads in IR-seq, compared with roughly three quarters of clonotypes and around 41% of reads in RNA-seq. Rather than purified T cells, the sorted CD138-negative fraction was a mixed bone marrow immune population.

Starting from roughly 410 ng RNA, TCR libraries were constructed with the Immunoverse kit using molecular barcoded adaptors that cover the alpha/delta and beta/gamma chains. TCR library preparation used the same RNA that was used for transcriptome sequencing. Sequencing of the TCR libraries was done on an Illumina HiSeq 4000 with 2 x 150 cycles. As for how the authors treated the data: MiXCR aligned TCR reads to human V, D, J and C references and assembled the aligned reads into CDR3 clonotypes, with quality filtering and error correction included. The tcR package in R was used for analysis of clonotype counts and gene usage diversity. Raw mapping reads were checked after the RNA-seq reads had been mapped by STAR aligner version 2.5.3a onto the human GRCh37 genome. To test how sequencing depth affects detected clonotypes, IR-seq fastq files were randomly downsampled with Seqtk 1.3. In TCRdb, the public reads were trimmed at Q25 with fastp and aligned with MiXCR, with productive beta chains retained. Rows are combined by CDR3 protein, so each entry shows the most common genes and DNA. What appears here as the V and J calls and clone size reflects TCRdb's work, not the paper's. The sample includes roughly 90,000 distinct CDR3 sequences, with 9% to 15% observed a single time. The biggest ten clones account for just under 15% of the sample.

Every patient had bone marrow sampled at the time of active disease. Bone marrow mononuclear cells were isolated by Ficoll-Hypaque density gradient centrifugation. To remove myeloma plasma cells, the cells were labeled with CD138 magnetic microbeads on a MACS separator, and CD138-negative cells were then collected by negative selection. Purity of the isolated cells was checked by flow cytometry on an Attune NxT using CD138 antibodies. TRIzol reagent was used to extract total RNA, which was then quantified with a NanoDrop spectrophotometer. For each patient, paired RNA-seq and IR-seq were run on the CD138-negative bone marrow sample from that patient. As to this clonotype: Its antigen remains undetermined. No quality values exist for individual bases; no much larger clone is one base distant.

The sample consisted of a population of CD138-negative cells sorted from bone marrow. The intended sense of this specimen's cell subset or site label: bone marrow mononuclear cells depleted of CD138+ plasma/myeloma cells by negative magnetic selection. The clonotype originates from a donor aged 40 or over with multiple myeloma.

The CDR3 region reads CASSQELRGAETQYF. At the DNA level, the sequence is TGTGCCAGCAGCCAAGAGCTCCGGGGGGCTGAGACCCAGTACTTC. The receptor chain draws on TRBV4-2 and TRBJ2-5, and TRBD2 may be the D gene, going by 7 matching bases. V lost 0 bases and J lost 5 bases; the stretch between them is 13 bases long. Based on the germline V gene, the CDR1 and CDR2 sequences are LGHNA and YNFKEQ. The CDR3 numbers 15 residues from cysteine through phenylalanine. Only the CDR3 part of the read is kept: 45 bases, read in frame from the first base.